This TCR beta chain was documented in a study of T cells in Graves' hyperthyroidism and ophthalmopathy. Based on clinical symptoms, serum thyroxine and TRAb, thyroid ultrasound and orbital computed tomography, diagnoses were reached. Amplified TCR beta CDR3 regions came from RNA transcripts. A first-round RT-PCR of the TCR CDR3 used the HTBI primer set. Each CDR3 protein gets one entry after TCRdb re-called the multiplex PCR reads with MiXCR. The table shows hundreds of thousands of distinct CDR3 sequences, with about 20% occurring only once. The V gene lost 4 bases and the J gene lost 10 bases, with 24 bases spanning the gap. There are 16 residues in the CDR3. Germline CDR1 SGHRS, CDR2 YFSETQ.

This sequence originates from a man younger than 40 with Graves' ophthalmopathy. The sequencing input was blood. The V gene is TRBV5-1, the J gene TRBJ2-1, with D unclear. CDR3 sequence: CASSLTSPGYSGEQFF. The CDR3 nucleotides are TGCGCCAGCAGCCTGACCAGTCCCGGTTACAGTGGCGAGCAGTTCTTC.